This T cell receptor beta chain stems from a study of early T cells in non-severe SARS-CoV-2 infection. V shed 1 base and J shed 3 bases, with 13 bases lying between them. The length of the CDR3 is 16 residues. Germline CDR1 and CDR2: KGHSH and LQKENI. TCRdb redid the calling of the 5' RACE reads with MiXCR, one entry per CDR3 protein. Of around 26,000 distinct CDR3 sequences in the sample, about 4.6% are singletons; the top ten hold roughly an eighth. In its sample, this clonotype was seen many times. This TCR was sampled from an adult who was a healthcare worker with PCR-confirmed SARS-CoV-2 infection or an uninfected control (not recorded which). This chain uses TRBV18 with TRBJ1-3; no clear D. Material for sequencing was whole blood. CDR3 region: CASSPLASKGGNTIYF. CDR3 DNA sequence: TGTGCCAGCTCACCACTTGCCTCAAAGGGTGGAAACACCATATATTTT.